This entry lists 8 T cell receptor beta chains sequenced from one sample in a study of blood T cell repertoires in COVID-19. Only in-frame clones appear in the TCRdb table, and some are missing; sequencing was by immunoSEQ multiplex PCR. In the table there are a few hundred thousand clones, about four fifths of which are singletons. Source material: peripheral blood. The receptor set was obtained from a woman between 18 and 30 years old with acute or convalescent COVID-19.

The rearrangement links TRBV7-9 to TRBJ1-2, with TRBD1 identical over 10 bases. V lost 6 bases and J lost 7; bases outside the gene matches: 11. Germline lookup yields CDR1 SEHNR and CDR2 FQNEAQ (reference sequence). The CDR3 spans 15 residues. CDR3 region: CASSPSRDRGTGYTF. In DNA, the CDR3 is TGTGCCAGCAGTCCGTCTCGGGACAGGGGTACTGGCTACACCTTC.

The DNA for the CDR3 is TGTGCCAGCAGTGTACAGGGAGCTGGGGCCAACGTCCTGACTTTC. Translation gives CASSVQGAGANVLTF. The chain uses TRBV2 and TRBJ2-6; weak D call: TRBD1 (6 bases). Trimming pared 4 bases from V and 2 bases from J, leaving 9 bases between. The germline V gene has CDR1 SNHLY and CDR2 FYNNEI. This CDR3 has 15 residues.

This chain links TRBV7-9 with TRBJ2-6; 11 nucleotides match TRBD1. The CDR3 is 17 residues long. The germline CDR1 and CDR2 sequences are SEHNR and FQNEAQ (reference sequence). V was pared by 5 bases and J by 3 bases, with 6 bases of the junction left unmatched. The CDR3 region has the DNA TGTGCCAGCAGCGTAGGGACAGGGGGTATTGGGGCCAACGTCCTGACTTTC. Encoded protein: CASSVGTGGIGANVLTF.

CDR3 DNA: TGCGCCAGCAGCTTCCGGGAGGGACTCTCCTACAATGAGCAGTTCTTC. This translates into CASSFREGLSYNEQFF. The chain carries TRBV5-1 and TRBJ2-1; 8 positions agree with TRBD2. The CDR3 spans 16 residues. V lost 2 bases, J lost 0 bases, and 4 bases stayed unmatched. Per the germline V gene, CDR1 is SGHRS and CDR2 is YFSETQ. Together with reference TRBV5-1 and TRBJ2-1, the CDR3 gives the full variable domain: KAGVTQTPRYLIKTRGQQVTLSCSPISGHRSVSWYQQTPGQGLQFLFEYFSETQRNKGNFPGRFSGRQFSNSRSEMNVSTLELGDSALYLCASSFREGLSYNEQFFGPGTRLTVL.

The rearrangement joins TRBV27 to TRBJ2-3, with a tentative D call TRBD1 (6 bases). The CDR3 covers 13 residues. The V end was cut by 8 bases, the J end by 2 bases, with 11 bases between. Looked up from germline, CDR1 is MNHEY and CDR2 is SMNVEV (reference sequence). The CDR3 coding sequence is TGTGCCAGCGGACAGAGAATCACAGATACGCAGTATTTT. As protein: CASGQRITDTQYF.

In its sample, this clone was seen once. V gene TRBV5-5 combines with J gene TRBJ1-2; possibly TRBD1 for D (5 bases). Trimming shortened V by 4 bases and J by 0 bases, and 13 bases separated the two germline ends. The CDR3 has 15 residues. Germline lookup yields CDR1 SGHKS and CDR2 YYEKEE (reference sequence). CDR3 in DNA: TGTGCCAGCAGCCTCGGGCCGGGGGCTAACTATGGCTACACCTTC. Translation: CASSLGPGANYGYTF.

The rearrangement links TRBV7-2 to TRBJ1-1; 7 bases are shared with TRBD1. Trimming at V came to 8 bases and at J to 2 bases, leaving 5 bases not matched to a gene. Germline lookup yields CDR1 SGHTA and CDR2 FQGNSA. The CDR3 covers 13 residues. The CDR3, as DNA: TGTGCCAGCGGAGGGACAGCTAACACTGAAGCTTTCTTT. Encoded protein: CASGGTANTEAFF.

As DNA, the CDR3 is TGTGCCAGCAGCTTAGTACAAGGGGCTATGGGGACGCAGTATTTT. It encodes CASSLVQGAMGTQYF. This chain uses TRBV11-2 with TRBJ2-3, with D possibly being TRBD1 (5 bases). V dropped 1 base and J dropped 9 bases, with 17 bases sitting between them. Germline lookup yields CDR1 SGHAT and CDR2 FQNNGV. The CDR3 sequence is 15 residues long.